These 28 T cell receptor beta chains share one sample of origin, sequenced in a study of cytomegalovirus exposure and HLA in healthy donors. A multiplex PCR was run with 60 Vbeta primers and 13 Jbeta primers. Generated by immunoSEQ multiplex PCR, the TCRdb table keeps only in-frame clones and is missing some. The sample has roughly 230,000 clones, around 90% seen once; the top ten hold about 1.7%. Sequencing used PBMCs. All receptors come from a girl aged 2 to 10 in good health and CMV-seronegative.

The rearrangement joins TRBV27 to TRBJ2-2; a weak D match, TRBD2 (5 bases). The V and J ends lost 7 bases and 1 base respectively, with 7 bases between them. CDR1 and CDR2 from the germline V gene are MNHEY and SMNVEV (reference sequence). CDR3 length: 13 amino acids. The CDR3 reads CASIEGNTGELFF. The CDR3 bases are TGTGCCAGCATCGAGGGGAACACCGGGGAGCTGTTTTTT.

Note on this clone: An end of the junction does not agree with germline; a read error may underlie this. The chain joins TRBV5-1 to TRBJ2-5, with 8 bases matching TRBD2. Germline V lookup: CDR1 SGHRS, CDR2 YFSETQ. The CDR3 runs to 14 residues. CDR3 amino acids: CASSPPGLGETQHF. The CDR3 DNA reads TGCGCCAGCAGCCCGCCGGGACTAGGAGAGACCCAGCACTTC.

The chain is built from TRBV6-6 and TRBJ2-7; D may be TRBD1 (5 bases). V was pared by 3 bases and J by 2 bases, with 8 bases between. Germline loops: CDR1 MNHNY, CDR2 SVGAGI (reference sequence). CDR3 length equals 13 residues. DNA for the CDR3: TGTGCCAGCAGTTATAGGGGTCCCTACGAGCAGTACTTC. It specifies CASSYRGPYEQYF.

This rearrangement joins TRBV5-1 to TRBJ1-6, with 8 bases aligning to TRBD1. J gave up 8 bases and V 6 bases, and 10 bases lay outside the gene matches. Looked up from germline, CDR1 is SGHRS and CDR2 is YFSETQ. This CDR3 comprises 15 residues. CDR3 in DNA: TGCGCCAGCACCTCTATGGACAGGGCGGATTCACCCCTCCACTTT. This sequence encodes CASTSMDRADSPLHF.

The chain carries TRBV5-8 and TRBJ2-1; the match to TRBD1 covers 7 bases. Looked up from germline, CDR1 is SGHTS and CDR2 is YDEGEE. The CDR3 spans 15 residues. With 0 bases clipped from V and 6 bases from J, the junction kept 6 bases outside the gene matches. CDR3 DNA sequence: TGTGCCAGCAGCTTGGAGGGGGCCTTTGGCAATGAGCAGTTCTTC. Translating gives CASSLEGAFGNEQFF. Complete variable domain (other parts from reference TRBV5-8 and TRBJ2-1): EAGVTQSPTHLIKTRGQQATLRCSPISGHTSVYWYQQALGLGLQFLLWYDEGEERNRGNFPPRFSGRQFPNYSSELNVNALELEDSALYLCASSLEGAFGNEQFFGPGTRLTVL.

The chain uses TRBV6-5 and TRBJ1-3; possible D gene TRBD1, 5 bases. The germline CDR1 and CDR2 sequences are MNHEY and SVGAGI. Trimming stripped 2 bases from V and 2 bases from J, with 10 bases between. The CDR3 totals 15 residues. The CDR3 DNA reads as TGTGCCAGCAGTTACACCTCAGGGCCTGGAAACACCATATATTTT. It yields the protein CASSYTSGPGNTIYF.

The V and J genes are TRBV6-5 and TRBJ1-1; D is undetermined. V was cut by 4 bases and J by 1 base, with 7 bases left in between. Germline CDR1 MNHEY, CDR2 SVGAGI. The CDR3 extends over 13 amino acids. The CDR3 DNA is TGTGCCAGCAGTTTGGGCACGAACACTGAAGCTTTCTTT. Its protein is CASSLGTNTEAFF.

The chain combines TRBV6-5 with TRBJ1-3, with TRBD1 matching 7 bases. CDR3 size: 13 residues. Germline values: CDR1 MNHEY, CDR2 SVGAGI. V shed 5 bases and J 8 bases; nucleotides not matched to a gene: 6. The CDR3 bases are TGTGCCAGCAGTCCTACAGGGGTGCACACCATATATTTT. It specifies CASSPTGVHTIYF.

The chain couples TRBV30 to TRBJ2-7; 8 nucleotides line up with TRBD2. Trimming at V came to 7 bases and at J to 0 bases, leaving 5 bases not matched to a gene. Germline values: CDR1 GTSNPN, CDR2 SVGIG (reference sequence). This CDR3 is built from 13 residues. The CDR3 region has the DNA TGTGCCTCGGGACTAGAGAACTCCTACGAGCAGTACTTC. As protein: CASGLENSYEQYF.

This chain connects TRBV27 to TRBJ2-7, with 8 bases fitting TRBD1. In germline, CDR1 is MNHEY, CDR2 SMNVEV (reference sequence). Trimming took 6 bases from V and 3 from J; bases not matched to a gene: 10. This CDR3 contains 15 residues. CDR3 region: CASSTGTGRGYEQYF. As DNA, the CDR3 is TGTGCCAGCAGCACTGGGACAGGTCGGGGCTACGAGCAGTACTTC.

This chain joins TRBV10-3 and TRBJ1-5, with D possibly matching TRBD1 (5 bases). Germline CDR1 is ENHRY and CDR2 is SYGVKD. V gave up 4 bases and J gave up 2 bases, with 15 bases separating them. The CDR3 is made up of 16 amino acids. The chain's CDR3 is CAISAHPGPRNQPQHF. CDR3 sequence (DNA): TGTGCCATCAGTGCCCATCCAGGGCCCCGCAATCAGCCCCAGCATTTT.

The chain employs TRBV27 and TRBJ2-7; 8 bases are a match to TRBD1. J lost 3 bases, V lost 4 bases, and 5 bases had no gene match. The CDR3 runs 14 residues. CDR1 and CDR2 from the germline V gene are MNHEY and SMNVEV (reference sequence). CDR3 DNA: TGTGCCAGCAGTTCGACAGGGGCCCGCTACGAGCAGTACTTC. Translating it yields CASSSTGARYEQYF.

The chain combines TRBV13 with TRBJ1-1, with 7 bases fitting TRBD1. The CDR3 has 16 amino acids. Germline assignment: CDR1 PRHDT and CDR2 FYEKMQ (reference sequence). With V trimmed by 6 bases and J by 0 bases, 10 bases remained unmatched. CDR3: CASSYRTGRMNTEAFF. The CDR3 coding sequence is TGTGCCAGCAGTTATCGGACAGGCCGAATGAACACTGAAGCTTTCTTT.

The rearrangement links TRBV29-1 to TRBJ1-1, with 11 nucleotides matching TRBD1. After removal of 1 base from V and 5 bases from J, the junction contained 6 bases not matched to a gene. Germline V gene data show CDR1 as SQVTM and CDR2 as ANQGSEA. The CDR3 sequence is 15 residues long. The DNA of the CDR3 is TGCAGCGTTGAAGTCATAGGGACAGGGGGAACTGAAGCTTTCTTT. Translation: CSVEVIGTGGTEAFF.

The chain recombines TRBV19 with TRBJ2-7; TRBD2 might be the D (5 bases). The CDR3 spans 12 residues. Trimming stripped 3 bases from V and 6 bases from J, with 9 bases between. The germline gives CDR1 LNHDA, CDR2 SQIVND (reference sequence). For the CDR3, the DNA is TGTGCCAGTAGTATTACCGAGGGCGAGCAGTACTTC. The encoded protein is CASSITEGEQYF.

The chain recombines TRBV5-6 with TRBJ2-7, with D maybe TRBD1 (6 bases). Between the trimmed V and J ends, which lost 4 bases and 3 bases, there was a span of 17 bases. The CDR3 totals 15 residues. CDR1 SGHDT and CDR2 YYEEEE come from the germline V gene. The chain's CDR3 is CASSRDAGTNYEQYF. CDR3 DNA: TGTGCCAGCAGCCGCGACGCCGGGACAAACTACGAGCAGTACTTC.

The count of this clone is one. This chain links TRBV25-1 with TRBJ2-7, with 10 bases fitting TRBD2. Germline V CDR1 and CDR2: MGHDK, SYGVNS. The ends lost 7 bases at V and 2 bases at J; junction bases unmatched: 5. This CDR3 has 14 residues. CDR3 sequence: CASTGTSDAYEQYF. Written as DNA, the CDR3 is TGTGCCAGCACCGGGACTAGCGACGCCTACGAGCAGTACTTC.

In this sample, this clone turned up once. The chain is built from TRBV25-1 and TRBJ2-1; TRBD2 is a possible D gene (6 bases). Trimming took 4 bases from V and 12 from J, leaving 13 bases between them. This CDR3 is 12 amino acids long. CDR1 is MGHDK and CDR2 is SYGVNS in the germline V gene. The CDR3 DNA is TGTGCCAGCAGTGGCCCCGGGAGAGGGCAGTTCTTC. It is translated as CASSGPGRGQFF.

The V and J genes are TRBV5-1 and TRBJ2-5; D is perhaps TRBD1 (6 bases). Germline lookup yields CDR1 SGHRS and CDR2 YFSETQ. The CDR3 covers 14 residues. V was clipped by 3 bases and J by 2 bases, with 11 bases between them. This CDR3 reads CASSSGQKQETQYF. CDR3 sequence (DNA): TGCGCCAGCAGCTCCGGACAGAAACAAGAGACCCAGTACTTC.

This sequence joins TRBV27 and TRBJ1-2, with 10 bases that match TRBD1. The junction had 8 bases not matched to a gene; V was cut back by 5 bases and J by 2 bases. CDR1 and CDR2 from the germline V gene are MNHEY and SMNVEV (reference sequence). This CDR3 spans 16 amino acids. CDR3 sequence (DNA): TGTGCCAGCAGTCTCCGGACAGGGGGGATGAACTATGGCTACACCTTC. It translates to CASSLRTGGMNYGYTF.

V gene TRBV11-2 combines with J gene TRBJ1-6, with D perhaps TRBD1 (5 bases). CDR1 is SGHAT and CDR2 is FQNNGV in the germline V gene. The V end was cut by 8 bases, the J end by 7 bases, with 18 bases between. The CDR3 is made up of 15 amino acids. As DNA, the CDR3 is TGTGCCAGCGGTTGGGGCGACAGAACCAATTCACCCCTCCACTTT. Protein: CASGWGDRTNSPLHF.

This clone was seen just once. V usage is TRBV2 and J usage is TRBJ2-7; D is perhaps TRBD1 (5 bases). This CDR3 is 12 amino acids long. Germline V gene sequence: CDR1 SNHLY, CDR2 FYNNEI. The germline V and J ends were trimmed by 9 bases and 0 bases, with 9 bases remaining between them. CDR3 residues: CARRTSSYEQYF. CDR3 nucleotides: TGTGCCAGAAGGACAAGCTCCTACGAGCAGTACTTC.

CDR3 coding DNA: TGTGCCAGCAGCGCTGACTCTCTTGTCTATTGGGCTTTCTTT. Translating it yields CASSADSLVYWAFF. This chain joins TRBV5-5 and TRBJ1-1; D uncertain. CDR1 SGHKS and CDR2 YYEKEE come from the germline V gene (reference sequence). The CDR3 covers 14 residues. Trimming stripped 4 bases from V and 11 bases from J, with 21 bases between.

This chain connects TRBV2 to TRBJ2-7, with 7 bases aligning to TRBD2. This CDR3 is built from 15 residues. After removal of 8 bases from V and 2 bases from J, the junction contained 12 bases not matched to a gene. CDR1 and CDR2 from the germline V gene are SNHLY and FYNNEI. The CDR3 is CASLSGERGAYEQYF. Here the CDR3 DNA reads TGTGCCAGCTTAAGTGGGGAGCGGGGTGCCTACGAGCAGTACTTC.

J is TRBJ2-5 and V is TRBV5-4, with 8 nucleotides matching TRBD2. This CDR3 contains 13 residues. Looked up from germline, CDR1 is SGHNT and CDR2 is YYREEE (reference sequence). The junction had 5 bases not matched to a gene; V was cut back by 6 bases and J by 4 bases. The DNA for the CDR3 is TGTGCCAGCAAGGCGGGAGGCGGAGAGACCCAGTACTTC. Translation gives CASKAGGGETQYF.

DNA for the CDR3: TGTGCCAGCAGCCTAATCTTGGTAGACATTCAGTACTTC. It specifies CASSLILVDIQYF. This sequence joins TRBV5-6 and TRBJ2-4, with D uncertain. Germline V CDR1 and CDR2: SGHDT, YYEEEE. The CDR3 loop spans 13 amino acids. Trimming stripped 4 bases from V and 8 bases from J, with 13 bases between.

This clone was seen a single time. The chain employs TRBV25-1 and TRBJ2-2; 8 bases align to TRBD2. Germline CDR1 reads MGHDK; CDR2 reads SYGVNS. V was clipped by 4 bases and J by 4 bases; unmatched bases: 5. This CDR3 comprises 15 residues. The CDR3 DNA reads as TGTGCCAGCAGTGCCTCGGGGGGGGTCACCGGGGAGCTGTTTTTT. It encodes CASSASGGVTGELFF.

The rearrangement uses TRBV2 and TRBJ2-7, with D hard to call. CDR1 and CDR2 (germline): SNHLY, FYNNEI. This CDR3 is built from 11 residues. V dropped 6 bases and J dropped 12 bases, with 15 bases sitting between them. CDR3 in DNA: TGTGCCAGCAGGGTTCCCTGGGCAGCGTACTTC. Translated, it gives CASRVPWAAYF.